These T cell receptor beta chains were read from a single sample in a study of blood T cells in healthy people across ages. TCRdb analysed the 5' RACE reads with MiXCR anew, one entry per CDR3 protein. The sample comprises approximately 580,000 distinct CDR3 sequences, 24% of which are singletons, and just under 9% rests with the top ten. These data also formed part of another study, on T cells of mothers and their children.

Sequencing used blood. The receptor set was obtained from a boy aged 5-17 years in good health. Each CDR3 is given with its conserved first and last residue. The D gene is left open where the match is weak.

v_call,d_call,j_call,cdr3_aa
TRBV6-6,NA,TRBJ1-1,CASRPGRGSTEAFF
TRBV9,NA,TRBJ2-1,CASSLGAGWSSYNEQFF
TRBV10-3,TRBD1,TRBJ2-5,CAISQTGGGETQYF
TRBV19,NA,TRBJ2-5,CASSIGSVQETQYF
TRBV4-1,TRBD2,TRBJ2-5,CASSQGRGGGTSQETQYF
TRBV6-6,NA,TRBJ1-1,CASSYGGRNTEAFF
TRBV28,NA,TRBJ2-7,CASSPDRGYEQYF
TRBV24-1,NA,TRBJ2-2,CATSRVTGELFF
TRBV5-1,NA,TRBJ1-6,CASSLDERSPLHF
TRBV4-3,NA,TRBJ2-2,CASSQGAGASLNTGELFF
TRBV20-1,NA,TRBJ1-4,CSARAGTSVGEKLFF
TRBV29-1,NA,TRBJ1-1,CSVEASLGGWNTEAFF
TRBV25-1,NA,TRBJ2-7,CATSKGDSPYEQYF
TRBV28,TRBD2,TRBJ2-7,CASNGGGSVLAGDEQYF
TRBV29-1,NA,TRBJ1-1,CSGGTRLMNTEAFF
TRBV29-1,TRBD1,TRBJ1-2,CSVGETGLAYGYTF
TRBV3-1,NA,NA,CASSPLRGWSYEQYF
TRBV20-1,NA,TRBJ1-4,CSAKVQGEEKLFF
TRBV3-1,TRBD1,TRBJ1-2,CASSRRGQGETTADLNYGYTF
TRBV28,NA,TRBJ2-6,CATYSGANVLTF
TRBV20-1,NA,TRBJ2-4,CSARGERGLAKNIQYF
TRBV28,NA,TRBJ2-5,CASSLRPVQETQYF
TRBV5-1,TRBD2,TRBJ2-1,CASSWVAGEHEQFF
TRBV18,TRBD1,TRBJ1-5,CASSLKDRGSQPQHF
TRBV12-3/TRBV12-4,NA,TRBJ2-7,CASSFGEDYEQYF
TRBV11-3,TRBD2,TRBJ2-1,CASSLEPGLADNNEQFF
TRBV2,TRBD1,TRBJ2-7,CASQTGNQYEQYF
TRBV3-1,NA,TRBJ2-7,CASSQTGCYEQYF
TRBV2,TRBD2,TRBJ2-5,CASNAGTSLPLLFF
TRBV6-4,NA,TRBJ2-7,CASSEATGPYEQYF
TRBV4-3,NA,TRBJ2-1,CASSQPGANRNEQFF
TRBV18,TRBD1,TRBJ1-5,CASSPDTGGGWPQHF
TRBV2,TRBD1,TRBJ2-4,CASSEAPGQGAQYF
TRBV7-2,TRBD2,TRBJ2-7,CASSPLAGGNWQYEQYF
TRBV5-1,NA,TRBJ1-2,CASSFPHPGGYTF
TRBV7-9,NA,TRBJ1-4,CASSQYRQQSNEKLFF
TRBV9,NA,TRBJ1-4,CASSDGRTNEKLFF
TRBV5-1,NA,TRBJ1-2,CASSLDTVNGYTF
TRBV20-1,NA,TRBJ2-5,CSAREGQDQETQYF
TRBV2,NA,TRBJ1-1,CASSSGGITEAFF
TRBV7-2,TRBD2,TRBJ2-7,CASSLVARGGASSYEQYF
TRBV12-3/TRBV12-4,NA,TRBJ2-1,CASSQSRGRTSEQFF
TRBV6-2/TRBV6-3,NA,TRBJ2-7,CASSYPRTYSSYEQYF
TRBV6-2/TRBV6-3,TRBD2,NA,CASSYGLAGQTRNEQFF
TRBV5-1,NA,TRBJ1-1,CASSPMDGRTEAFF
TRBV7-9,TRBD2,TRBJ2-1,CASSPLAQYNEQFF
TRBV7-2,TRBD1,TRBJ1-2,CASSRQGGDYGHTF
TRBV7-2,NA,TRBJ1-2,CASSLGHGGPGYGYTF
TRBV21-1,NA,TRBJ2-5,CASSKALLAGGKTQYF
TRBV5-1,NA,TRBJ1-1,CASSLGSLNTEAFF
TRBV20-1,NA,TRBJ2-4,CSATPPDIQYF
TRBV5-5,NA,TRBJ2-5,CASSVQWGQETQYF